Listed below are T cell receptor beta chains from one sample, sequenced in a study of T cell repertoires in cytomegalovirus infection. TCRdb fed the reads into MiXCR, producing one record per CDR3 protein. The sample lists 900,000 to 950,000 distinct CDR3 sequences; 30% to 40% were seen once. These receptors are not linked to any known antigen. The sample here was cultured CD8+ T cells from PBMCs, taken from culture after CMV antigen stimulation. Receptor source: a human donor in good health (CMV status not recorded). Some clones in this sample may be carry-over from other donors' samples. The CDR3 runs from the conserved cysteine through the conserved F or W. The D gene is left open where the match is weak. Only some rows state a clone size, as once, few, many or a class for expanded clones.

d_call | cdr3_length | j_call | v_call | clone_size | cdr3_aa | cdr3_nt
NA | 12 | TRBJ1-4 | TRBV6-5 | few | CASSDTGSQLFF | TGTGCCAGCAGTGATACGGGATCGCAACTGTTTTTT
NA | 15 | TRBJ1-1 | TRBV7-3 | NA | CASSLTSGRDTDAFF | TGTGCCAGCAGCTTAACGTCAGGCAGGGACACTGATGCTTTCTTT
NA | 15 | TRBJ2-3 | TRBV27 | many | CASSPRGQRADTQYF | TGTGCCAGCAGTCCTCGGGGCCAACGTGCAGATACGCAGTATTTT
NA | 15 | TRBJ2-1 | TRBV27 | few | CASSYHGSSYNEQFF | TGTGCCAGCAGTTACCATGGGAGCTCCTACAATGAGCAGTTCTTC
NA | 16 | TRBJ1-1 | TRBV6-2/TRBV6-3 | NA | CASSYSHRAGYTEAFF | TGTGCCAGCAGTTACTCCCACAGGGCAGGGTACACTGAAGCTTTCTTT
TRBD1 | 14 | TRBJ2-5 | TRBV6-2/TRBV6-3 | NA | CVSNGQGFEETQYF | TGTGTCAGCAACGGACAGGGGTTCGAAGAGACCCAGTACTTC
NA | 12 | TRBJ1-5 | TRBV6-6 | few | CASIQGNQPQHF | TGTGCCAGCATACAGGGAAATCAGCCCCAGCATTTT
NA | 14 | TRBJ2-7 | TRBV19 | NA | CASSFTYSTYEQYF | TGTGCCAGTAGTTTTACATATTCTACCTACGAGCAGTACTTC
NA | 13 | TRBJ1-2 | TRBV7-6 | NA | CASIGEGGYGYTF | TGTGCCAGTATAGGGGAAGGAGGCTATGGCTACACCTTC
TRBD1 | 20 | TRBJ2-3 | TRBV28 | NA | CASTVRGSGWTGELPDTQYF | TGTGCCAGCACCGTTCGGGGTTCTGGCTGGACAGGGGAACTTCCAGATACGCAGTATTTT
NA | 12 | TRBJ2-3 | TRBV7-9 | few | CASYLITYGQYF | TGTGCCAGCTACCTTATAACTTACGGGCAGTATTTT
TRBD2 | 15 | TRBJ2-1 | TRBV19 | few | CASSSSGGPSGEQFF | TGTGCCAGTAGTTCTAGCGGGGGCCCATCAGGTGAGCAGTTCTTC
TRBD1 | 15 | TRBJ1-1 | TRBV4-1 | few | CASSQEGQGNTEAFF | TGCGCCAGCAGCCAGGAAGGACAGGGGAACACTGAAGCTTTCTTT
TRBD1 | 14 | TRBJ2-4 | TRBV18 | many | CASSDRVAKNIQYF | TGTGCCAGCTCGGACAGGGTGGCCAAAAACATTCAGTACTTC
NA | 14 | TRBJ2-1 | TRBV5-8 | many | CASSLGAPYNEQFF | TGTGCCAGCAGCTTGGGAGCCCCGTACAATGAGCAGTTCTTC
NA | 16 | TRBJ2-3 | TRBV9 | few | CASSSEVGEATDTQYF | TGTGCCAGCAGCTCAGAGGTGGGGGAGGCCACAGATACGCAGTATTTT
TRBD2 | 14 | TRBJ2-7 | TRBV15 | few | CATSRLAEPYEQYF | TGTGCCACCAGCAGACTAGCGGAACCCTACGAGCAGTACTTC
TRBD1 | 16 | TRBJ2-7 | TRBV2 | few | CASSGGQGANIYEQYF | TGTGCCAGCAGTGGCGGACAGGGGGCAAATATATACGAGCAGTACTTC
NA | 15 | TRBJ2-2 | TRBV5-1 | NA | CASGGPDGNTGELFF | TGCGCCAGCGGGGGTCCCGACGGGAACACCGGGGAGCTGTTTTTT
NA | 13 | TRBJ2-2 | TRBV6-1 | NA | CASSPSRAGELFF | TGTGCCAGCAGTCCAAGTCGGGCCGGGGAGCTGTTTTTT